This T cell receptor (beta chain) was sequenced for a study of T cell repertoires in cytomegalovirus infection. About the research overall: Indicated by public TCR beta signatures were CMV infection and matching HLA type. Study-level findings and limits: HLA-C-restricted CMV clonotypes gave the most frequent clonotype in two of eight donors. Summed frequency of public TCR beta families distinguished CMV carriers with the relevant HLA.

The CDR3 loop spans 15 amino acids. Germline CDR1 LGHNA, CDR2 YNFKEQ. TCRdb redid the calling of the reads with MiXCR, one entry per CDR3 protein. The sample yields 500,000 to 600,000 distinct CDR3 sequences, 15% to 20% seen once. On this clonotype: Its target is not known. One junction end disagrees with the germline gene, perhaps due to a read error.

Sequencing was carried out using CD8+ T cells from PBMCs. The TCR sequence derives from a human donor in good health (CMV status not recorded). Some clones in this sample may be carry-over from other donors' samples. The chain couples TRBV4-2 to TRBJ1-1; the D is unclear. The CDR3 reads CASSQDRGMNTESFF. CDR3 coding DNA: TGTGCCAGCAGCCAAGATCGTGGGATGAACACTGAATCTTTCTTT.